This T cell receptor (beta chain) was profiled in a study of shared clonotypes between healthy human individuals. Turning to the study itself: Three plates were used per donor for CD4 naive, three for CD4 memory, two for CD8 naive and one for CD8 memory.

Profiling relied on immunoSEQ multiplex PCR, and the TCRdb table lists in-frame clones only, not all of them. In the table there are just over 2,000,000 clones, 90% to 95% of which are singletons. CDR1 and CDR2 (germline): SGHRS, YFSETQ. The CDR3 loop spans 14 amino acids. Trimming removed 1 base from V and 3 bases from J, with 9 bases in between. Points on this clone: What it binds is unknown. The sample contains more than one DNA sequence encoding this CDR3.

CD4+ cells underwent separation, giving CD45RA+ naive and CD45RA-negative memory subsets. Study-wide results and limits: It was the non-shared clonotypes that had lower generation probabilities than clonotypes shared by all four donors. Few donors limited the genetic and exposure-history diversity represented.

Input material: naive CD4+ T cells sorted from blood. Subset noted: CD45RA+ positively selected. The V and J genes are TRBV5-1 and TRBJ2-3; maybe TRBD1 (5 bases). This sequence originates from a man aged 18-30 years in good health. CDR3 in amino acids: CASSLSQGTDTQYF. The CDR3 coding sequence is TGCGCCAGCAGCTTGAGCCAGGGTACAGATACGCAGTATTTT.